Listed here are 4 T cell receptor beta chains from one sample, sequenced in a study of patients and donors after allogeneic stem cell transplantation. TCRdb recomputed calls from the RT-PCR reads with MiXCR, one row per CDR3 protein. In the table there are around 150,000 distinct CDR3 sequences, approximately 40% of which are singletons. The sequencing input was blood, either unsorted or a sorted T cell fraction (not recorded which). The receptor set was obtained from a human donor who was either an allogeneic HSCT recipient or a stem cell or donor lymphocyte infusion donor (not recorded which). It is not recorded whose cells these are; they may come from a transplant donor.

This clonotype was counted a few times. This chain connects TRBV27 to TRBJ1-2; perhaps TRBD1 as D (6 bases). CDR1 MNHEY and CDR2 SMNVEV come from the germline V gene (reference sequence). The V gene lost 3 bases and the J gene lost 4 bases, with 15 bases spanning the gap. The CDR3 runs 15 residues. CDR3 DNA sequence: TGTGCCAGCAGTTTGGGGGCCGCCCCCGGCTATGGCTACACCTTC. Translation gives CASSLGAAPGYGYTF.

The rearrangement links TRBV7-9 to TRBJ1-2; 7 bases map to TRBD1. This CDR3 is 14 amino acids long. Germline CDR1 and CDR2: SEHNR and FQNEAQ (reference sequence). Trimming at V came to 0 bases and at J to 6 bases, leaving 4 bases not matched to a gene. CDR3 bases: TGTGCCAGCAGCTTAGCAGGGGGCGCAAATGGCTACACCTTC. Residues: CASSLAGGANGYTF.

This clonotype has a count of ten or more. This sequence joins TRBV7-2 and TRBJ1-1; tentatively, D is TRBD1 (6 bases). Germline V gene sequence: CDR1 SGHTA, CDR2 FQGNSA. This CDR3 spans 18 amino acids. Trimming pared 5 bases from V and 3 bases from J, leaving 25 bases between. CDR3 bases: TGTGCCAGCAGCCATTTAGGAGACGCCCACGCAGGGGACACTGAAGCTTTCTTT. Protein product: CASSHLGDAHAGDTEAFF.

This clonotype came up a few times. The chain couples TRBV21-1 to TRBJ1-6; no check of the table's D call, TRBD1, against the DNA was made. TRBV21-1 counts as a pseudogene. The CDR3 is made up of 16 amino acids. CDR3 bases: TGTGCCAGCATCCTCAGGGAGTTAGCCTATAATTCACCCCTCCACTTT. Translating gives CASILRELAYNSPLHF.